This entry is about one TCR beta chain. Its matching antigen is unknown. These data come from a study of shared clonotypes between healthy human individuals. Germline values: CDR1 MNHNS, CDR2 SASEGT. The CDR3 spans 14 residues. J was trimmed by 4 bases and V by 6 bases; bases with no gene match: 5. Deep was the level used in running the assay. TCRdb's table, derived via immunoSEQ multiplex PCR, lists solely in-frame clones and lacks some. This sample carries 2 million to 2.5 million clones, roughly 96% of them seen once, and the ten largest clones take 0.13%. Overall study results and limits: Although depth was large, rarefaction showed that sequencing of the sorted subsets was incomplete. Clonotypes which were not shared had lower generation probabilities than clonotypes that all four donors shared.

This clonotype was sampled from a young man in good health. The sample taken for sequencing was naive CD4+ T cells sorted from blood. Described subset: CD45RA+ positively selected. The chain is built from TRBV6-1 and TRBJ2-5; 10 bases map to TRBD1. The CDR3 sequence is CASSGTGVLETQYF. CDR3 in DNA: TGTGCCAGCAGCGGGACAGGGGTTTTAGAGACCCAGTACTTC.